The rows below give T cell receptor beta chains drawn from one sample of a study of blood T cell repertoires in COVID-19. Profiled with immunoSEQ multiplex PCR; TCRdb holds only in-frame clones, not every one. The sample holds some 70,000 clones, roughly 90% seen once. Material: peripheral blood. These receptors were obtained from a man between 65 and 80 years old with active or convalescent COVID-19. The CDR3 runs from the conserved cysteine through the conserved F or W. D genes are given only for firm matches. Clone size is shown for a subset of rows, as once, few, many or a class of expanded clone.

length: 14; size: -; D: TRBD1; J: TRBJ2-1; V: TRBV4-2; CDR3: CASSQGRQGSEQFF; DNA: TGTGCCAGCAGCCAAGGTAGACAGGGAAGTGAGCAGTTCTTC
length: 15; size: -; D: TRBD1; J: TRBJ2-3; V: TRBV7-2; CDR3: CASSKAGGAGDTQYF; DNA: TGTGCCAGCAGCAAAGCAGGGGGCGCGGGAGATACGCAGTATTTT
length: 13; size: -; D: -; J: TRBJ2-3; V: TRBV12-5; CDR3: CASGSTESGTQYF; DNA: TGTGCTAGTGGTTCCACAGAATCAGGGACGCAGTATTTT
length: 15; size: once; D: TRBD1; J: TRBJ2-1; V: TRBV2; CDR3: CASKPGQGSYNEQFF; DNA: TGTGCCAGCAAACCGGGACAGGGCTCCTACAATGAGCAGTTCTTC
length: 13; size: -; D: -; J: TRBJ2-7; V: TRBV7-9; CDR3: CASSSMGGYEQYF; DNA: TGTGCCAGCAGCTCCATGGGGGGTTACGAGCAGTACTTC
length: 14; size: few; D: -; J: TRBJ2-7; V: TRBV10-2; CDR3: CASRPGASYYEQYF; DNA: TGCGCCAGCAGGCCAGGGGCCTCATACTACGAGCAGTACTTC
length: 15; size: few; D: TRBD1; J: TRBJ1-2; V: TRBV28; CDR3: CASRDRQGSIEGYTF; DNA: TGTGCCAGCAGGGACAGGCAGGGAAGTATAGAGGGCTACACCTTC
length: 12; size: few; D: -; J: TRBJ2-5; V: TRBV12-3/TRBV12-4; CDR3: CASSPASKTQYF; DNA: TGTGCCAGCAGCCCCGCTAGCAAGACCCAGTACTTC
length: 13; size: -; D: -; J: TRBJ2-3; V: TRBV5-4; CDR3: CASSYVAGNTQYF; DNA: TGTGCCAGCAGCTACGTTGCGGGAAATACGCAGTATTTT
length: 14; size: -; D: -; J: TRBJ1-1; V: TRBV5-1; CDR3: CASSQTSAGTEAFF; DNA: TGCGCCAGCAGCCAGACATCTGCTGGCACTGAAGCTTTCTTT
length: 15; size: -; D: TRBD1; J: TRBJ1-2; V: TRBV7-2; CDR3: CASSSNPGQAYGYTF; DNA: TGTGCCAGCAGCTCTAATCCGGGACAGGCGTATGGCTACACCTTC
length: 17; size: -; D: -; J: TRBJ1-3; V: TRBV2; CDR3: CASSFSRASASGNTIYF; DNA: TGTGCCAGCAGTTTCAGCAGGGCGTCGGCCTCTGGAAACACCATATATTTT
length: 16; size: -; D: TRBD2; J: TRBJ2-2; V: TRBV13; CDR3: CASSFGLAANTGELFF; DNA: TGTGCCAGCAGCTTTGGCCTAGCGGCGAACACCGGGGAGCTGTTTTTT
length: 15; size: -; D: -; J: TRBJ2-2; V: TRBV9; CDR3: CASSVRDTNTGELFF; DNA: TGTGCCAGCAGCGTCCGGGACACGAACACCGGGGAGCTGTTTTTT
length: 15; size: -; D: TRBD1; J: TRBJ1-2; V: TRBV7-3; CDR3: CASSSDRARAYGYTF; DNA: TGTGCCAGCAGCTCCGACAGGGCGAGAGCTTATGGCTACACCTTC
length: 16; size: once; D: TRBD2; J: TRBJ2-1; V: TRBV10-3; CDR3: CAISDRGLGGYNEQFF; DNA: TGTGCCATCAGTGACAGGGGACTAGGAGGATACAATGAGCAGTTCTTC